This T cell receptor (beta chain) was recovered during a study of PD-L1 blockade in urothelial cancer. Measured with immunoSEQ multiplex PCR; TCRdb has only the in-frame clones, and not every one. The table lists tens of thousands of clones, 84% of them singletons. Per germline, CDR1 SGHDT and CDR2 YYEEEE. V dropped 3 bases and J dropped 3; count of bases not matched to a gene: 5. The CDR3 spans 17 residues. Time point here: pretreatment peripheral blood. The chain links TRBV5-6 to TRBJ2-6, with 11 bases that match TRBD1. The sequencing used PBMCs, collected around atezolizumab (anti-PD-L1) treatment. The sequence was collected from a woman aged 70-85 years with urothelial cancer. The CDR3 nucleotides read TGTGCCAGCAGCTGGACAGGGGGCAGTTTTGGGGCCAACGTCCTGACTTTC. It codes for CASSWTGGSFGANVLTF.